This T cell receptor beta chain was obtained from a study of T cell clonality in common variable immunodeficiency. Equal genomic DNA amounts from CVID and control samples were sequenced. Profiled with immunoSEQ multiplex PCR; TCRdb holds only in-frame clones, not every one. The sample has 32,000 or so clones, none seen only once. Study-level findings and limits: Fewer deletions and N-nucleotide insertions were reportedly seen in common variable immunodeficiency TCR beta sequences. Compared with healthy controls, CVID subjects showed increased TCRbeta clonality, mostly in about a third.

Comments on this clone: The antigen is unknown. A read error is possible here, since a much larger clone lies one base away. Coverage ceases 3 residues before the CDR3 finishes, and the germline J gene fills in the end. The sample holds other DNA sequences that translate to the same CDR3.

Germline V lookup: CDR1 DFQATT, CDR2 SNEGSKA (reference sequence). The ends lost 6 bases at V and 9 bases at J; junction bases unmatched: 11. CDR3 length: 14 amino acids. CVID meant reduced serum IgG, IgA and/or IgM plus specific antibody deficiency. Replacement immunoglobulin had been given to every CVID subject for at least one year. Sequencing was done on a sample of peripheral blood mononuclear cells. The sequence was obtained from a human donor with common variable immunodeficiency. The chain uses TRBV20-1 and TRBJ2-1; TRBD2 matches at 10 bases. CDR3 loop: CSAEEAGGLSEQFF. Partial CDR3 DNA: TGCAGTGCCGAGGAAGCGGGGGGGCTCAGTGAG.